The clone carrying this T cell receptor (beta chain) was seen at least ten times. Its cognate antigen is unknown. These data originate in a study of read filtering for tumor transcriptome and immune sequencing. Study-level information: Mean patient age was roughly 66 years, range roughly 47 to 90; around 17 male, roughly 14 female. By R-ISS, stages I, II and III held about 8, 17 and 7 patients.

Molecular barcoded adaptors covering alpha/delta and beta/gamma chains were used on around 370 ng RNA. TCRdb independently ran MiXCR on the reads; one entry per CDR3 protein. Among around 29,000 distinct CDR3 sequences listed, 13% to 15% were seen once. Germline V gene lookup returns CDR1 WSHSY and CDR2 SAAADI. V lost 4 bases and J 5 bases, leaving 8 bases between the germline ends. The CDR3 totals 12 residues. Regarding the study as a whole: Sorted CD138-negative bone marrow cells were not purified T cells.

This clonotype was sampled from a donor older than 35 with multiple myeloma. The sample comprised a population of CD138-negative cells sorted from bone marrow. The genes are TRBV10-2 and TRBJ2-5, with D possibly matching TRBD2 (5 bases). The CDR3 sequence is CASSGGRETQYF. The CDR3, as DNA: TGCGCCAGCAGTGGCGGGCGCGAGACCCAGTACTTC.